This T cell receptor (beta chain) was documented in a study of T cell repertoires in cytomegalovirus infection. The wider study: Recently identified HLA-C-restricted CMV epitopes were among the peptides used.

Points from the study as a whole: Pooled public TCR beta family frequency picked out CMV carriers with the relevant HLA.

The CDR3 is 15 residues long. Deletions cut 0 bases from V and 4 bases from J, with 12 bases between. Germline V CDR1 and CDR2: LGHNA, YSLEER. This clonotype appeared a few times. No antigen is known for it. TCRdb ran MiXCR on the reads and lists one entry per CDR3 protein. Of 80,000 or so distinct CDR3 sequences listed, about 24% were seen once; the top ten hold approximately 53%. The TCR was taken from a human donor in good health (CMV status not recorded). Some clones in this sample may be carry-over from other donors' samples. The chain couples TRBV4-3 to TRBJ1-2; maybe TRBD1 (5 bases). Here the sequenced sample was CD8+ T cells from cultured PBMCs, taken from culture after CMV antigen stimulation. The CDR3 reads CASSQDGDPIYGYTF. The CDR3 DNA is TGCGCCAGCAGCCAAGACGGGGACCCGATCTATGGCTACACCTTC.